Shown below are 14 T cell receptor beta chains from a single sample sequenced in a study of cytomegalovirus exposure and HLA in healthy donors. Primers: 60 Vbeta forward and 13 Jbeta reverse. Repertoires were generated with immunoSEQ multiplex PCR, while TCRdb's copy carries only in-frame clones and drops some. The data show 150,000 or so clones, with roughly three quarters seen just once and about 6.7% held by the top ten. Source material: PBMCs. These receptors were collected from a middle-aged woman in good health and CMV-seropositive.

The V call is TRBV5-1, the J call TRBJ2-7, with 14 bases aligning to TRBD2. Germline V gene data show CDR1 as SGHRS and CDR2 as YFSETQ. V lost 3 bases and J lost 2; bases outside the gene matches: 1. This CDR3 is built from 15 residues. The CDR3 region has the DNA TGCGCCAGCAGCTCGGGACTAGCGGGGGCCTACGAGCAGTACTTC. It translates to CASSSGLAGAYEQYF.

This clone was detected once. This chain connects TRBV7-9 to TRBJ2-2; 9 bases line up with TRBD2. Germline CDR1 and CDR2: SEHNR and FQNEAQ (reference sequence). The CDR3 runs 19 residues. The ends lost 3 bases at V and 3 bases at J; junction bases unmatched: 14. CDR3 amino acids: CASSFNPWNSGGYTGELFF. In DNA, the CDR3 is TGTGCCAGCAGCTTCAACCCTTGGAATAGCGGGGGCTACACCGGGGAGCTGTTTTTT.

This chain connects TRBV27 to TRBJ2-2, with a possible D match to TRBD1 (5 bases). Germline-derived CDR1 and CDR2 are MNHEY and SMNVEV (reference sequence). Trimming took 4 bases from V and 6 from J, leaving 9 bases between them. The CDR3 loop spans 13 amino acids. CDR3 sequence: CASSSLGAGELFF. CDR3 in DNA: TGTGCCAGCAGTTCCCTAGGGGCCGGGGAGCTGTTTTTT.

The V and J genes are TRBV13 and TRBJ2-7; the match to TRBD1 covers 9 bases. With 7 bases clipped from V and 3 bases from J, the junction kept 7 bases outside the gene matches. This CDR3 is 14 amino acids long. Germline CDR1 is PRHDT and CDR2 is FYEKMQ (reference sequence). The CDR3 spells CASTHRDRVYEQYF. The DNA for the CDR3 is TGTGCCAGCACCCACCGGGACAGGGTCTACGAGCAGTACTTC.

The chain couples TRBV9 to TRBJ2-7, with TRBD1 matching over 11 bases. The trim removed 4 bases at V and 6 bases at J, leaving 6 bases unmatched. The CDR3 length is 14 residues. CDR1 and CDR2 from the germline V gene are SGDLS and YYNGEE. CDR3 sequence reads: CASSLGQGEGEQYF. The DNA of the CDR3 is TGTGCCAGCAGCCTGGGACAGGGGGAGGGCGAGCAGTACTTC. Variable domain in full (rest from reference TRBV9 and TRBJ2-7): DSGVTQTPKHLITATGQRVTLRCSPRSGDLSVYWYQQSLDQGLQFLIQYYNGEERAKGNILERFSAQQFPDLHSELNLSSLELGDSALYFCASSLGQGEGEQYFGPGTRLTVT.

This clone was picked up one time. The chain has TRBV5-1 and TRBJ1-1, with D possibly matching TRBD1 (5 bases). Trimming removed 0 bases from V and 5 bases from J, with 11 bases in between. Germline assignment: CDR1 SGHRS and CDR2 YFSETQ. CDR3 size: 14 residues. This CDR3 reads CASSLAPGRTEAFF. The CDR3 nucleotides are TGCGCCAGCAGCTTGGCCCCAGGGAGGACTGAAGCTTTCTTT.

J is TRBJ1-6 and V is TRBV7-9; 8 bases are a match to TRBD1. Germline trimming cut 8 bases from V and 6 bases from J; bases unmatched to any gene: 6. Germline V gene data show CDR1 as SEHNR and CDR2 as FQNEAQ (reference sequence). The CDR3 consists of 14 residues. Here the CDR3 reads CASGQGVGNSPLHF. The CDR3, as DNA: TGTGCCAGCGGACAGGGTGTTGGTAATTCACCCCTCCACTTT.

This chain joins TRBV5-5 and TRBJ2-1, with a tentative D call TRBD2 (6 bases). Germline values: CDR1 SGHKS, CDR2 YYEKEE (reference sequence). The CDR3 loop spans 14 amino acids. Trimming stripped 2 bases from V and 4 bases from J, with 10 bases between. CDR3 residues: CASSFRRGYNEQFF. CDR3 coding DNA: TGTGCCAGCAGCTTCCGACGGGGGTACAATGAGCAGTTCTTC.

CDR3 DNA: TGTGCCAGCAGCTTAGGGGCAGGGCTGGGGTTTGGCTACACCTTC. Translated: CASSLGAGLGFGYTF. J is TRBJ1-2 and V is TRBV7-9; the D gene is possibly TRBD1 (5 bases). The germline V gene has CDR1 SEHNR and CDR2 FQNEAQ (reference sequence). CDR3 size: 15 residues. The V gene lost 1 base and the J gene lost 7 bases, with 16 bases spanning the gap. Using reference TRBV7-9 and TRBJ1-2 for the parts outside the CDR3, the full variable domain is DTGVSQNPRHKITKRGQNVTFRCDPISEHNRLYWYRQTLGQGPEFLTYFQNEAQLEKSRLLSDRFSAERPKGSFSTLEIQRTEQGDSAMYLCASSLGAGLGFGYTFGSGTRLTVV.

The chain is built from TRBV5-4 and TRBJ2-3, with D maybe TRBD2 (6 bases). The germline CDR1 and CDR2 sequences are SGHNT and YYREEE (reference sequence). V was trimmed by 1 base and J by 3 bases, leaving 9 bases between them. The CDR3 extends over 14 amino acids. The CDR3, as DNA: TGTGCCAGCAGCTTGCTGGGGAGGACAGATACGCAGTATTTT. Protein product: CASSLLGRTDTQYF.

The J gene is TRBJ1-6, the V gene TRBV7-9; D gene unclear. This CDR3 region has 16 residues. Germline values: CDR1 SEHNR, CDR2 FQNEAQ (reference sequence). V lost 1 base to trimming and J lost 7 bases, with 14 bases between them. CDR3 DNA sequence: TGTGCCAGCAGCTTAGGCCCGGAACGGGGAAATTCACCCCTCCACTTT. Residues: CASSLGPERGNSPLHF.

Only a few counts were recorded for this clone. V usage is TRBV30 and J usage is TRBJ1-1; 9 bases are a match to TRBD1. The CDR3 length is 13 residues. Germline V gene lookup returns CDR1 GTSNPN and CDR2 SVGIG (reference sequence). V was pared by 3 bases and J by 5 bases, with 4 bases of the junction left unmatched. In DNA form, the CDR3 reads TGTGCCTGGAGCATACAGGGGGCTACTGAAGCTTTCTTT. Protein: CAWSIQGATEAFF.

The V and J genes are TRBV18 and TRBJ2-7, with 7 bases that match TRBD1. This CDR3 contains 13 residues. Unmatched junction bases numbered 2, after V lost 4 bases and J lost 2 bases. CDR1 and CDR2 (germline): KGHSH, LQKENI. The CDR3 coding sequence is TGTGCCAGCTCACGGGACAGTACCTACGAGCAGTACTTC. Translation: CASSRDSTYEQYF.

V and J are TRBV7-2 and TRBJ1-2, with 12 nucleotides matching TRBD1. The germline V gene encodes CDR1 SGHTA and CDR2 FQGNSA. The CDR3 runs to 15 residues. With 4 bases clipped from V and 3 bases from J, the junction kept 3 bases outside the gene matches. The DNA for the CDR3 is TGTGCCAGCAGCTCGGGACAGGGGGCTTACTATGGCTACACCTTC. It translates to CASSSGQGAYYGYTF.